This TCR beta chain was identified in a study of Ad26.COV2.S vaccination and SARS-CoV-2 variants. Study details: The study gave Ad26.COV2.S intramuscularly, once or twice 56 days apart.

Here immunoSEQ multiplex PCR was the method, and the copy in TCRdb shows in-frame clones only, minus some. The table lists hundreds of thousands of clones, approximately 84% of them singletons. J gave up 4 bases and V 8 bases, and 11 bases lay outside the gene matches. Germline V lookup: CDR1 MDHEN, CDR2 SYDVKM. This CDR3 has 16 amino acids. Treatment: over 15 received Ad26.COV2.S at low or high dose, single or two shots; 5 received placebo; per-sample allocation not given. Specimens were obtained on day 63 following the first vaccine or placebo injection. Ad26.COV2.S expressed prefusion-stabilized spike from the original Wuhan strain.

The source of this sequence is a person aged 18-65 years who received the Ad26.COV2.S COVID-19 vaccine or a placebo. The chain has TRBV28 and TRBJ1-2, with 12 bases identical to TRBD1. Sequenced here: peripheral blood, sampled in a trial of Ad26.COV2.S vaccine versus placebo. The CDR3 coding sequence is TGTGCCAGCGACGGGACAGGGGGCGCGGGAAGCTATGGCTACACCTTC. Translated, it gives CASDGTGGAGSYGYTF.